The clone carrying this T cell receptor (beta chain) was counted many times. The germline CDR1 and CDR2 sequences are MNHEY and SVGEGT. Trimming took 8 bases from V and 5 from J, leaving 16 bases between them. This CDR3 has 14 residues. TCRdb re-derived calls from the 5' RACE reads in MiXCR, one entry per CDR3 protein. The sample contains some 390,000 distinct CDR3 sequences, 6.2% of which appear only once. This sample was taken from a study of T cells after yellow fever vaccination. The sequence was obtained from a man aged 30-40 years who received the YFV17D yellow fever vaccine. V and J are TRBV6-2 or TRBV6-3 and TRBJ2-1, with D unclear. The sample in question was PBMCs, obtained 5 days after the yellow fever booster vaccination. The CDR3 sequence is CASHPPPRDNEQFF. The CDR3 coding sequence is TGTGCCAGCCATCCACCCCCCCGAGACAATGAGCAGTTCTTC.